The 28 T cell receptor beta chains presented below share a single source sample, sequenced in a study of blood T cell repertoires in COVID-19. Assay used: immunoSEQ multiplex PCR; TCRdb lists only in-frame clones, some missing. The sample has roughly 100,000 clones; roughly nine tenths are singletons. The sequencing input was peripheral blood. The receptors come from a woman aged 45 to 65 with COVID-19, enrolled during active disease.

This clone has a single count. J is TRBJ2-1 and V is TRBV15; unclear D gene. Germline assignment: CDR1 LNHNV and CDR2 YYDKDF (reference sequence). V was clipped by 1 base and J by 5 bases, with 9 bases between them. The CDR3 covers 14 residues. CDR3: CATSRAGDHNEQFF. The DNA for the CDR3 is TGTGCCACCAGCAGAGCGGGTGATCACAATGAGCAGTTCTTC.

The V and J genes are TRBV7-9 and TRBJ1-2; the D gene is possibly TRBD1 (5 bases). The V end lost 2 bases, the J end lost 8 bases, and 12 bases lay between the germline ends. The CDR3 runs 13 residues. Per the germline V gene, CDR1 is SEHNR and CDR2 is FQNEAQ (reference sequence). The CDR3 is CASSLIRGSGYTF. The CDR3 DNA sequence: TGTGCCAGCAGCTTAATACGGGGGAGCGGCTACACCTTC.

This clone was counted once. The chain is built from TRBV9 and TRBJ2-2; possibly TRBD2 for D (5 bases). Trimming left V 2 bases short and J 2 bases short, with 10 bases between. Looked up from germline, CDR1 is SGDLS and CDR2 is YYNGEE. This CDR3 is built from 15 residues. The CDR3 DNA follows: TGTGCCAGCAGCGTCGCCGGGATCAACACCGGGGAGCTGTTTTTT. Amino acid sequence: CASSVAGINTGELFF. The variable domain in full, completed from reference TRBV9 and TRBJ2-2, reads DSGVTQTPKHLITATGQRVTLRCSPRSGDLSVYWYQQSLDQGLQFLIQYYNGEERAKGNILERFSAQQFPDLHSELNLSSLELGDSALYFCASSVAGINTGELFFGEGSRLTVL.

This chain uses TRBV19 with TRBJ1-5, with TRBD1 matching 7 bases. The CDR3 is made up of 13 amino acids. Germline CDR1 and CDR2: LNHDA and SQIVND (reference sequence). Trimming took 6 bases from V and 7 from J; bases not matched to a gene: 6. CDR3 sequence reads: CASRDRAKQPQHF. The CDR3 coding sequence is TGTGCCAGTAGAGACAGGGCCAAGCAGCCCCAGCATTTT.

The chain couples TRBV5-4 to TRBJ2-7; 10 bases are shared with TRBD1. Trimming at V came to 2 bases and at J to 7 bases, leaving 9 bases not matched to a gene. Germline CDR1 reads SGHNT; CDR2 reads YYREEE (reference sequence). The CDR3 is 15 residues long. The CDR3 nucleotides read TGTGCCAGCAGCTTCCGGGACAGGGGAGCGGGGGAGCAGTACTTC. Translating it yields CASSFRDRGAGEQYF.

The V and J genes are TRBV6-4 and TRBJ2-2; D uncertain. V was cut by 3 bases and J by 3 bases, with 8 bases left in between. The CDR3 is made up of 14 amino acids. CDR1 and CDR2 from the germline V gene are MRHNA and SNTAGT. CDR3 loop: CASSDVEDTGELFF. CDR3 bases: TGTGCCAGCAGTGATGTAGAAGACACCGGGGAGCTGTTTTTT.

A few counts support this clone. This chain links TRBV6-2 or TRBV6-3 with TRBJ1-4; D not resolved. The CDR3 length is 15 residues. V was clipped by 2 bases and J by 7 bases, with 14 bases between them. Germline CDR1 is MNHEY and CDR2 is SVGEGT. The CDR3 protein is CASSYVGVRSEKLFF. In DNA, the CDR3 is TGTGCCAGCAGTTACGTCGGCGTACGGAGTGAAAAACTGTTTTTT.

The gene calls are TRBV7-2 and TRBJ2-5, with 8 bases identical to TRBD1. The CDR3 length is 13 residues. From germline, CDR1 is SGHTA and CDR2 FQGNSA. Trimming at V came to 4 bases and at J to 8 bases, leaving 6 bases not matched to a gene. The CDR3 reads CASSSGQVLTQYF. CDR3 bases: TGTGCCAGCAGCTCGGGACAGGTCCTTACCCAGTACTTC.

This chain uses TRBV7-2 with TRBJ2-1; 12 bases fit TRBD2. This CDR3 region has 18 residues. CDR1 and CDR2 from the germline V gene are SGHTA and FQGNSA. Losses at the gene ends were 6 bases for V and 4 bases for J; bases not matched to a gene: 13. The CDR3 coding sequence is TGTGCCAGCAGACCCACTAGCGGGGGGCCTACGGGTTACAATGAGCAGTTCTTC. Amino acid sequence: CASRPTSGGPTGYNEQFF.

The chain uses TRBV5-4 and TRBJ2-7, with D tentatively TRBD1 (6 bases). Germline-derived CDR1 and CDR2 are SGHNT and YYREEE (reference sequence). Trimming removed 0 bases at V and 4 bases at J, with 14 bases between. This CDR3 spans 15 amino acids. The CDR3 protein is CASSLGDNVFYEQYF. The CDR3 DNA reads as TGTGCCAGCAGCTTGGGGGACAATGTCTTTTACGAGCAGTACTTC.

This clone was observed a handful of times. The chain recombines TRBV2 with TRBJ2-7; the D is unclear. The germline V gene encodes CDR1 SNHLY and CDR2 FYNNEI. The CDR3 covers 13 residues. Deletions cut 3 bases from V and 3 bases from J, with 9 bases between. This CDR3 is CASSEPADYEQYF. In nucleotides, the CDR3 is TGTGCCAGCAGTGAGCCGGCGGACTACGAGCAGTACTTC.

This sequence joins TRBV29-1 and TRBJ1-1; possibly TRBD1 for D (5 bases). Trimming took 4 bases from V and 0 from J, leaving 15 bases between them. The CDR3 totals 15 residues. Germline CDR1 and CDR2: SQVTM and ANQGSEA. The CDR3 sequence: CSVGGSGGMNTEAFF. DNA for the CDR3: TGCAGCGTTGGGGGGTCGGGAGGGATGAACACTGAAGCTTTCTTT.

V and J are TRBV19 and TRBJ1-4; 9 positions match TRBD1. The germline V gene encodes CDR1 LNHDA and CDR2 SQIVND (reference sequence). The CDR3 runs 14 residues. V gave up 6 bases and J gave up 7 bases; unmatched junction bases: 6. CDR3 DNA: TGTGCCAGTAGCGGACAGGGGTGGGGTGAAAAACTGTTTTTT. Translating it yields CASSGQGWGEKLFF.

J is TRBJ2-7 and V is TRBV28; 9 nucleotides line up with TRBD2. The CDR3 loop spans 16 amino acids. With 5 bases clipped from V and 4 bases from J, the junction kept 12 bases outside the gene matches. Germline CDR1 MDHEN, CDR2 SYDVKM. CDR3 protein: CASSTNSGGPFYEQYF. The CDR3 DNA is TGTGCCAGCAGTACCAATAGCGGGGGCCCATTTTACGAGCAGTACTTC.

The chain uses TRBV14 and TRBJ2-7; D is perhaps TRBD2 (5 bases). Germline CDR1 SGHDN, CDR2 FVKESK. V was pared by 8 bases and J by 0 bases, with 14 bases between. The CDR3 runs 14 residues. The CDR3 DNA sequence: TGTGCCAGCCGAGGGTCAGGTAGCTCCTACGAGCAGTACTTC. This encodes CASRGSGSSYEQYF.

This rearrangement joins TRBV3-1 (or the pseudogene TRBV3-2) to TRBJ2-3; D possibly corresponds to TRBD1 (5 bases). The V and J ends lost 2 bases and 2 bases respectively, with 11 bases between them. The V gene's germline CDR1 is LGHDT and CDR2 YNNKEL (reference sequence). This CDR3 has 15 amino acids. CDR3 DNA sequence: TGTGCCAGCAGCCAACAAAGGGGATTCACAGATACGCAGTATTTT. As protein: CASSQQRGFTDTQYF.

J is TRBJ2-2 and V is TRBV28, with D tentatively TRBD2 (6 bases). The CDR3 is made up of 13 amino acids. Germline-derived CDR1 and CDR2 are MDHEN and SYDVKM. V was clipped by 2 bases and J by 8 bases, with 9 bases between them. In DNA, the CDR3 is TGTGCCAGCAGTTTAGGGGGGTCTGGGGAGCTGTTTTTT. Translated: CASSLGGSGELFF.

V usage is TRBV7-9 and J usage is TRBJ1-2, with D tentatively TRBD1 (6 bases). The CDR3 spans 17 residues. Trimming took off 1 base at V and 1 base at J, with 16 bases between the two ends. CDR1 SEHNR and CDR2 FQNEAQ come from the germline V gene (reference sequence). CDR3: CASSLDFPTGVNYGYTF. DNA of the CDR3: TGTGCCAGCAGCTTAGATTTCCCGACAGGCGTTAACTATGGCTACACCTTC.

V usage is TRBV28 and J usage is TRBJ2-7; no clear D gene. The CDR3 is made up of 11 amino acids. Trimming pared 6 bases from V and 5 bases from J, leaving 8 bases between. CDR1 is MDHEN, CDR2 SYDVKM, per germline. In DNA, the CDR3 is TGTGCCAGCAGATCGACAAACGAGCAGTACTTC. It encodes CASRSTNEQYF.

The CDR3 DNA follows: TGTGCCCGACCGCAGGGGGCCGGCACTGAAGCTTTCTTT. Amino acid sequence: CARPQGAGTEAFF. The gene calls are TRBV7-3 and TRBJ1-1; TRBD1 agrees at 8 bases. The V segment lost 11 bases and the J segment 4 bases; nucleotides outside the gene matches: 9. The CDR3 runs to 13 residues. Germline values: CDR1 SGHTA, CDR2 FQGTGA.

The rearrangement links TRBV19 to TRBJ1-1; 7 bases line up with TRBD1. The CDR3 length is 15 residues. The ends lost 6 bases at V and 0 bases at J; junction bases unmatched: 7. Germline CDR1 LNHDA, CDR2 SQIVND (reference sequence). This CDR3 is CASSLQGTLNTEAFF. The CDR3 DNA follows: TGTGCCAGTAGCCTACAGGGGACCTTGAACACTGAAGCTTTCTTT.

The chain has TRBV7-8 and TRBJ1-3; D gene uncertain. The V and J ends lost 1 base and 1 base respectively, with 11 bases between them. CDR3 length: 16 amino acids. Germline assignment: CDR1 SGHVS and CDR2 FQNEAQ. CDR3 nucleotides: TGTGCCAGCAGCTTAGTCACTATCCTATCTGGAAACACCATATATTTT. It yields the protein CASSLVTILSGNTIYF. Filled out from reference TRBV7-8 and TRBJ1-3, the complete variable domain reads GAGVSQSPRYKVAKRGQDVALRCDPISGHVSLFWYQQALGQGPEFLTYFQNEAQLDKSGLPSDRFFAERPEGSVSTLKIQRTQQEDSAVYLCASSLVTILSGNTIYFGEGSWLTVV.

The chain carries TRBV29-1 and TRBJ1-2, with 7 bases that match TRBD1. Unmatched junction bases numbered 11, after V lost 3 bases and J lost 4 bases. The CDR3 has 15 amino acids. The germline gives CDR1 SQVTM, CDR2 ANQGSEA. In nucleotides, the CDR3 is TGCAGCGTTGAGTTACCAGAGGACAGGATCTATGGCTACACCTTC. Residues: CSVELPEDRIYGYTF.

This chain uses TRBV20-1 with TRBJ1-1; D possibly corresponds to TRBD1 (6 bases). CDR1 is DFQATT and CDR2 is SNEGSKA in the germline V gene (reference sequence). The CDR3 totals 11 residues. The V gene lost 2 bases and the J gene lost 8 bases, with 9 bases spanning the gap. CDR3 sequence reads: CSARPGEEAFF. For the CDR3, the DNA is TGCAGTGCTAGACCAGGGGAGGAAGCTTTCTTT.

This clone was counted once. The rearrangement uses TRBV9 and TRBJ2-3; tentative D call: TRBD2 (6 bases). Germline V gene lookup returns CDR1 SGDLS and CDR2 YYNGEE. The CDR3 has 15 residues. V lost 2 bases to trimming and J lost 0 bases, with 10 bases between them. In nucleotides, the CDR3 is TGTGCCAGCAGCGTGATGGGGACTAGCACAGATACGCAGTATTTT. Translated, it gives CASSVMGTSTDTQYF.

V usage is TRBV4-1 and J usage is TRBJ2-7; 10 bases align to TRBD2. CDR1 is MGHRA and CDR2 is YSYEKL in the germline V gene. V dropped 4 bases and J dropped 2; count of bases not matched to a gene: 5. This CDR3 is 15 amino acids long. The CDR3 loop is CASSPRTSGAYEQYF. The CDR3 DNA is TGCGCCAGCAGCCCAAGGACTAGCGGAGCCTACGAGCAGTACTTC.

CDR3 residues: CASSLASGGVNGYTF. CDR3 nucleotides: TGTGCCAGCAGCTTAGCGTCAGGGGGCGTCAATGGCTACACCTTC. This chain connects TRBV7-2 to TRBJ1-2, with 8 bases fitting TRBD1. The CDR3 runs to 15 residues. The V gene end was trimmed by 0 bases and the J gene end by 6 bases; junction bases not matched to a gene: 6. Germline V lookup: CDR1 SGHTA, CDR2 FQGNSA.

The chain recombines TRBV27 with TRBJ2-5; 7 positions match TRBD2. The ends lost 5 bases at V and 2 bases at J; junction bases unmatched: 11. From germline, CDR1 is MNHEY and CDR2 SMNVEV (reference sequence). This CDR3 contains 16 residues. The CDR3 loop reads CASSPRGSGLQETQYF. DNA for the CDR3: TGTGCCAGCAGTCCCCGGGGTAGCGGGCTTCAAGAGACCCAGTACTTC.